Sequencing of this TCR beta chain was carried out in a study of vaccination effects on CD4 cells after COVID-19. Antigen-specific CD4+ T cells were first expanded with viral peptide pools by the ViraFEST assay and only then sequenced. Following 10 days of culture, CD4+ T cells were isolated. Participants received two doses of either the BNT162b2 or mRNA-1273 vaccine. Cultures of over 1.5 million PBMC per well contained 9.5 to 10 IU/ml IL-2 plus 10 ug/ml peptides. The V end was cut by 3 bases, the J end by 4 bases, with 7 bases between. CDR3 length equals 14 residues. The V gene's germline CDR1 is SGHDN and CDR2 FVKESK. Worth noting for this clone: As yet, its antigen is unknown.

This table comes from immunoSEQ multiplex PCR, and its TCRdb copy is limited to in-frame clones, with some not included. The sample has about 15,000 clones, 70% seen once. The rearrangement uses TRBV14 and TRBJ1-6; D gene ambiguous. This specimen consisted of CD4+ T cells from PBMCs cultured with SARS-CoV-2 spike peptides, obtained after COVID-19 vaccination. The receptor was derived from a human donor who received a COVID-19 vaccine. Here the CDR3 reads CASSQAGYNSPLHF. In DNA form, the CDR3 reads TGTGCCAGCAGCCAGGCAGGTTATAATTCACCCCTCCACTTT.